This TCR beta chain comes out of a study of T cells in Graves' hyperthyroidism and ophthalmopathy. Study-level background: It was at initial diagnosis, before any treatment, that peripheral blood was collected.

As concerns this clonotype: The antigen is undetermined.

Amplified TCR beta CDR3 regions came from RNA transcripts. TCR CDR3 regions were first amplified by RT-PCR with HTBI primers. TCRdb reanalysed the multiplex PCR reads using MiXCR and keeps one entry per CDR3 protein. Of nearly 250,000 distinct CDR3 sequences listed, around 15% are singletons. General study results and limits: Through a model of 13 V-J features, ophthalmopathy was separated from stable hyperthyroidism. Among thyroid clonotypes expanded above 0.001, most also appeared in blood.

Germline V gene data show CDR1 as MNHEY and CDR2 as SVGAGI. This CDR3 is built from 18 residues. Deletions cut 2 bases from V and 7 bases from J, with 24 bases between. Material: blood. This sequence was found in a woman between 18 and 29 years old with Graves' ophthalmopathy. V and J are TRBV6-5 and TRBJ2-4; a weak D match, TRBD2 (5 bases). The CDR3 reads CASSYNPELARDSNIQYF. CDR3 DNA sequence: TGTGCCAGCAGTTACAATCCCGAGCTAGCTAGGGATAGTAACATTCAGTACTTC.